One T cell receptor (beta chain) is described in this entry. Its antigen remains unidentified. These data come from a study of persistence of HIV-infected CD4 T cells. Study-wide findings and caveats: The rare CMV-responding cells with HIV-1 proviruses were not separately TCR-sequenced.

Overlapping HIV-1 Gag 15-mer peptides at 1 ug per peptide per mL were used. Sorting of responding CD4+ T cells relied on upregulated CD40 ligand together with CD69. Sequencing used immunoSEQ version 4 in survey mode. This table comes from immunoSEQ multiplex PCR, and its TCRdb copy is limited to in-frame clones, with some not included. This sample has about 27,000 clones, with about 74% found just once. Germline lookup yields CDR1 LNHDA and CDR2 SQIVND (reference sequence). The CDR3 length is 17 residues. V dropped 1 base and J dropped 0 bases, with 10 bases sitting between them. The V and J genes are TRBV19 and TRBJ1-6; TRBD1 might be the D (6 bases). This clonotype was obtained from an adult man with HIV who was CMV-seropositive. Here the sequenced sample was CD4+ T cells sorted from PBMCs after roughly 18-hour stimulation, taken from a patient who received antiretroviral therapy. CDR3 bases: TGTGCCAGTAGTATAGTTAGGGGGAGCTCCTATAATTCACCCCTCCACTTT. Translation gives CASSIVRGSSYNSPLHF.